Presented here are 31 T cell receptor beta chains from one specimen sequenced in a study of T-cell reconstitution after alpha-beta-depleted transplantation in children. The TCRbeta library incorporated unique molecular identifiers. TCRdb re-derived calls from the PCR reads in MiXCR, one entry per CDR3 protein. The data hold roughly 350,000 distinct CDR3 sequences, with 10% observed a single time. Sequencing was performed on PBMCs from the stem cell graft donor, taken from the stem cell graft. The source is a human donor who donated a stem cell graft to a child with acute lymphoblastic leukemia.

The chain couples TRBV7-2 to TRBJ1-6; 7 bases agree with TRBD1. CDR3 length equals 16 residues. Germline CDR1 reads SGHTA; CDR2 reads FQGNSA. Losses at the gene ends were 1 base for V and 10 bases for J; bases not matched to a gene: 10. The chain's CDR3 is CASSLGLTGVRSPLHF. CDR3 nucleotide sequence: TGTGCCAGCAGCTTAGGACTAACAGGGGTTCGCTCACCCCTCCACTTT.

V and J are TRBV7-2 and TRBJ2-5; D perhaps matches TRBD2 (5 bases). With 6 bases removed from V and 5 bases from J, the gap between germline ends came to 10 bases. The CDR3 consists of 12 residues. Germline V lookup: CDR1 SGHTA, CDR2 FQGNSA. The CDR3 region has the DNA TGTGCCAGCAGTCCGACTACGGAGACCCAGTACTTC. Protein: CASSPTTETQYF.

CDR3 in amino acids: CSVRGQALDTDTQYF. CDR3 nucleotide sequence: TGCAGCGTTCGGGGCCAGGCGCTCGACACAGATACGCAGTATTTT. V is TRBV29-1 and J is TRBJ2-3; tentatively, D is TRBD1 or TRBD2 (5 bases each). Trimming took off 5 bases at V and 2 bases at J, with 17 bases between the two ends. The CDR3 length is 15 residues. Germline CDR1 and CDR2: SQVTM and ANQGSEA.

The J gene is TRBJ2-1, the V gene TRBV18; TRBD1 is a possible D gene (5 bases). Trimming pared 0 bases from V and 2 bases from J, leaving 17 bases between. Germline lookup yields CDR1 KGHSH and CDR2 LQKENI. This CDR3 has 18 amino acids. CDR3 residues: CASSPPGLTANTYNEQFF. For the CDR3, the DNA is TGTGCCAGCTCACCACCGGGTCTGACAGCCAATACCTACAATGAGCAGTTCTTC.

This clonotype has more than one count but fewer than ten. V and J are TRBV7-2 and TRBJ2-5; D perhaps matches TRBD2 (6 bases). V was pared by 1 base and J by 10 bases, with 13 bases between. This CDR3 is built from 13 residues. Germline CDR1 reads SGHTA; CDR2 reads FQGNSA. The CDR3 bases are TGTGCCAGCAGCTTAGGGTCGGACTACAACCAGTACTTC. As protein: CASSLGSDYNQYF.

The chain has TRBV7-2 and TRBJ2-7; D is unclear. The CDR3 has 15 amino acids. Germline lookup yields CDR1 SGHTA and CDR2 FQGNSA. Trimming left V 1 base short and J 1 base short, with 11 bases between. This chain's CDR3 is CASSLEVANSYEQYF. The CDR3 DNA sequence: TGTGCCAGCAGCTTAGAAGTCGCTAATTCCTACGAGCAGTACTTC.

The chain employs TRBV11-2 and TRBJ2-5, with 10 bases identical to TRBD2. With V trimmed by 5 bases and J by 5 bases, 17 bases remained unmatched. CDR1 is SGHAT and CDR2 is FQNNGV in the germline V gene. This CDR3 region has 18 residues. In nucleotides, the CDR3 is TGTGCCAGCAGCCCGGGGGGTGCTAGCGGGGGCCTTTTCGAGACCCAGTACTTC. As protein: CASSPGGASGGLFETQYF.

This clonotype was recorded a few times. A read error may account for a junction end that differs from germline. The chain couples TRBV4-1 to TRBJ1-3; D is unresolved. The CDR3 runs to 13 residues. The germline CDR1 and CDR2 sequences are MGHRA and YSYEKL. The CDR3 DNA reads as TGCGCCAGCAGCCAAGCAATATCTGTGCCGTTGCATTTT. Its protein product is CASSQAISVPLHF.

This clonotype has a count of ten or more. CDR3 amino acids: CASSYIIGDRGSTEAFF. In nucleotides, the CDR3 is TGTGCCAGCAGTTACATTATCGGTGACAGGGGGTCCACTGAAGCTTTCTTT. This chain uses TRBV28 with TRBJ1-1; TRBD1 aligns across 9 bases. The V and J ends lost 4 bases and 4 bases, in that order; junction bases with no gene match: 13. The germline V gene encodes CDR1 MDHEN and CDR2 SYDVKM. The CDR3 extends over 17 amino acids.

This chain links TRBV27 with TRBJ2-7; perhaps TRBD2 as D (5 bases). V dropped 3 bases and J dropped 3 bases, with 12 bases sitting between them. Germline loops: CDR1 MNHEY, CDR2 SMNVEV (reference sequence). The CDR3 is 14 residues long. The CDR3 coding sequence is TGTGCCAGCAGTTTGGGTTTCGGGGTCTACGAGCAGTACTTC. It specifies CASSLGFGVYEQYF.

The chain combines TRBV29-1 with TRBJ1-2, with D perhaps TRBD1 (6 bases). Germline values: CDR1 SQVTM, CDR2 ANQGSEA. V was cut by 3 bases and J by 8 bases, with 13 bases left in between. The CDR3 length is 12 residues. CDR3 coding DNA: TGCAGCGTTGACGTGGGGGCGCACGGCTACACCTTC. This codes for CSVDVGAHGYTF.

The chain employs TRBV11-2 and TRBJ1-3; the D gene is possibly TRBD1 (6 bases). The CDR3 runs 16 residues. Per the germline V gene, CDR1 is SGHAT and CDR2 is FQNNGV. Trimming took off 6 bases at V and 2 bases at J, with 17 bases between the two ends. CDR3: CASRDWGGAPGNTIYF. The CDR3 nucleotides are TGTGCCAGCAGGGACTGGGGGGGCGCCCCTGGAAACACCATATATTTT.

This clonotype was seen repeatedly, ten times or more. J is TRBJ2-7 and V is TRBV5-1; TRBD2 matches at 9 bases. The CDR3 is made up of 16 amino acids. Germline-derived CDR1 and CDR2 are SGHRS and YFSETQ. Trimming removed 4 bases from V and 5 bases from J; junction bases left unmatched: 13. CDR3 DNA sequence: TGCGCCAGCAGCCCGAATGCGGGAGGGTTCCTCCACGAGCAGTACTTC. Residues: CASSPNAGGFLHEQYF.

This clonotype was counted ten times or more. This sequence joins TRBV29-1 and TRBJ2-7; 7 bases match TRBD1. CDR3 length: 14 amino acids. Germline V lookup: CDR1 SQVTM, CDR2 ANQGSEA. Trimming at V came to 1 base and at J to 0 bases, leaving 3 bases not matched to a gene. The DNA of the CDR3 is TGCAGCGTTGAAGCCCAGGGGGTCTCCTACGAGCAGTACTTC. This codes for CSVEAQGVSYEQYF.

The chain couples TRBV7-9 to TRBJ2-5, with D perhaps matching TRBD1 (5 bases). Trimming removed 2 bases at V and 1 base at J, with 8 bases between. The CDR3 is 14 residues long. Germline V lookup: CDR1 SEHNR, CDR2 FQNEAQ (reference sequence). The CDR3 DNA follows: TGTGCCAGCAGCTTATCGACAGCCCAAGAGACCCAGTACTTC. It codes for CASSLSTAQETQYF. The full variable domain, its missing parts supplied by reference TRBV7-9 and TRBJ2-5, is DTGVSQNPRHKITKRGQNVTFRCDPISEHNRLYWYRQTLGQGPEFLTYFQNEAQLEKSRLLSDRFSAERPKGSFSTLEIQRTEQGDSAMYLCASSLSTAQETQYFGPGTRLLVL.

This clonotype turned up a few times. J is TRBJ2-5 and V is TRBV4-3, with D maybe TRBD2 (5 bases). Per the germline V gene, CDR1 is LGHNA and CDR2 is YSLEER. This CDR3 has 15 amino acids. V lost 0 bases and J lost 4, with 12 bases in between. The CDR3 DNA follows: TGCGCCAGCAGCCAAGATTTCGGGGATGGAGAGACCCAGTACTTC. It codes for CASSQDFGDGETQYF.

This clonotype was observed a few times. V is TRBV5-1 and J is TRBJ2-7, with a possible D match to TRBD1 (6 bases). Trimming removed 7 bases at V and 4 bases at J, with 15 bases between. The V gene's germline CDR1 is SGHRS and CDR2 YFSETQ. The CDR3 loop spans 13 amino acids. CDR3 sequence (DNA): TGCGCCAGCTGCAGGGGCAGGGGTTACGAGCAGTACTTC. Amino acid sequence: CASCRGRGYEQYF. The full variable domain, in which reference TRBV5-1 and TRBJ2-7 provide the parts outside the CDR3, is KAGVTQTPRYLIKTRGQQVTLSCSPISGHRSVSWYQQTPGQGLQFLFEYFSETQRNKGNFPGRFSGRQFSNSRSEMNVSTLELGDSALYLCASCRGRGYEQYFGPGTRLTVT.

This clonotype was detected ten times or more. The chain links TRBV11-2 to TRBJ2-3; D gene ambiguous. The ends were cut back, 5 bases at V and 1 base at J, with 22 bases in the middle. Germline V lookup: CDR1 SGHAT, CDR2 FQNNGV. This CDR3 region has 18 residues. The CDR3 nucleotides read TGTGCCAGCAGCGCGGCCCCCCCATCTGCTTGGGGCACAGATACGCAGTATTTT. It specifies CASSAAPPSAWGTDTQYF.

This clonotype came up a few times. V and J are TRBV7-6 and TRBJ2-7; 7 bases align to TRBD1. After removal of 5 bases from V and 2 bases from J, the junction contained 12 bases not matched to a gene. Germline CDR1 reads SGHVS; CDR2 reads FNYEAQ. The CDR3 is 16 amino acids. The CDR3 loop reads CASSVNDREWTYEQYF. As DNA, the CDR3 is TGTGCCAGCAGCGTGAATGACAGGGAATGGACCTACGAGCAGTACTTC.

This clonotype turned up a few times. For the CDR3, the DNA is TGTGCCAGCAGCCCGGGACAGGGAGGTAATTCACCCCTCCACTTT. It encodes CASSPGQGGNSPLHF. The V call is TRBV7-9, the J call TRBJ1-6; 9 nucleotides line up with TRBD1. Germline V gene data show CDR1 as SEHNR and CDR2 as FQNEAQ (reference sequence). CDR3 length: 15 residues. V lost 5 bases and J lost 6; bases outside the gene matches: 5.

V gene TRBV5-1 combines with J gene TRBJ2-7, with 8 positions matching TRBD1. V lost 4 bases to trimming and J lost 3 bases; unmatched junction nucleotides: 6. This CDR3 is 14 amino acids long. The germline CDR1 and CDR2 sequences are SGHRS and YFSETQ. The CDR3: CASSPPGQDYEQYF. CDR3 nucleotide sequence: TGCGCCAGCAGCCCGCCGGGACAGGACTACGAGCAGTACTTC.

This clonotype came up many times. V usage is TRBV7-3 and J usage is TRBJ2-1; 10 bases fit TRBD2. This CDR3 region has 17 residues. J was trimmed by 2 bases and V by 0 bases; bases with no gene match: 4. Germline V gene lookup returns CDR1 SGHTA and CDR2 FQGTGA. CDR3: CASSLTTTSGTYNEQFF. The DNA for the CDR3 is TGTGCCAGCAGCTTAACTACAACTAGCGGGACCTACAATGAGCAGTTCTTC.

The chain is built from TRBV14 and TRBJ2-5; D gene unclear. Trimming stripped 0 bases from V and 1 base from J, with 15 bases between. CDR1 and CDR2 (germline): SGHDN, FVKESK. This CDR3 contains 17 residues. Here the CDR3 reads CASSQDPSWDFQETQYF. In DNA form, the CDR3 reads TGTGCCAGCAGCCAAGACCCGTCGTGGGATTTCCAAGAGACCCAGTACTTC. Using reference TRBV14 and TRBJ2-5 for the parts outside the CDR3, the full variable domain is EAGVTQFPSHSVIEKGQTVTLRCDPISGHDNLYWYRRVMGKEIKFLLHFVKESKQDESGMPNNRFLAERTGGTYSTLKVQPAELEDSGVYFCASSQDPSWDFQETQYFGPGTRLLVL.

This clonotype was seen at least ten times. The chain employs TRBV27 and TRBJ2-1; the D gene is possibly TRBD2 (6 bases). V was trimmed by 3 bases and J by 8 bases, leaving 14 bases between them. The CDR3 is 14 amino acids. From germline, CDR1 is MNHEY and CDR2 SMNVEV (reference sequence). CDR3 loop: CASSFGGPVYEQFF. Here the CDR3 DNA reads TGTGCCAGCAGTTTTGGAGGGCCGGTCTATGAGCAGTTCTTC.

The chain uses TRBV28 and TRBJ1-6; 10 bases are a match to TRBD1. Trimming took 7 bases from V and 8 from J; bases not matched to a gene: 8. The germline V gene encodes CDR1 MDHEN and CDR2 SYDVKM. The CDR3 is made up of 15 amino acids. The CDR3 loop is CASTSPGQGHSPLHF. CDR3 nucleotide sequence: TGTGCCAGCACCTCCCCGGGACAGGGGCATTCACCCCTCCACTTT.

The chain is built from TRBV7-3 and TRBJ2-3, with D possibly matching TRBD1 (5 bases). V shed 5 bases and J shed 6 bases, with 12 bases lying between them. This CDR3 is 13 amino acids long. Germline CDR1 and CDR2: SGHTA and FQGTGA. CDR3 amino acids: CASSPRTSDTQYF. The CDR3 DNA sequence: TGTGCCAGCAGCCCAAGGACATCGGATACGCAGTATTTT.

V gene TRBV20-1 combines with J gene TRBJ2-3; D is possibly TRBD2 (6 bases). Germline loops: CDR1 DFQATT, CDR2 SNEGSKA (reference sequence). The CDR3 covers 13 residues. The ends were cut back, 6 bases at V and 2 bases at J, with 12 bases in the middle. CDR3 protein: CSAWRDLTDTQYF. CDR3 coding DNA: TGCAGTGCCTGGCGGGACCTCACAGATACGCAGTATTTT.

The chain's CDR3 is CAISETGGAYGYTF. The CDR3, as DNA: TGTGCCATCAGTGAGACAGGGGGCGCCTATGGCTACACCTTC. This chain connects TRBV10-3 to TRBJ1-2; TRBD1 matches at 9 bases. V gave up 2 bases and J gave up 4 bases; unmatched junction bases: 2. This CDR3 comprises 14 residues. Germline V gene lookup returns CDR1 ENHRY and CDR2 SYGVKD.

This rearrangement joins TRBV4-3 to TRBJ2-7; D ambiguous. Germline V lookup: CDR1 LGHNA, CDR2 YSLEER. V was pared by 1 base and J by 3 bases, with 13 bases between. The CDR3 is 15 amino acids. This CDR3 reads CASSQAWAGGYEQYF. CDR3 coding DNA: TGCGCCAGCAGCCAAGCATGGGCAGGCGGCTACGAGCAGTACTTC.

The table lists this clonotype with many counts. This sequence joins TRBV29-1 and TRBJ2-1; D is perhaps TRBD2 (6 bases). This CDR3 comprises 13 residues. Germline V gives CDR1 SQVTM, CDR2 ANQGSEA. Trimming pared 4 bases from V and 7 bases from J, leaving 14 bases between. CDR3 region: CSVGRRGGNEQFF. CDR3 bases: TGCAGCGTTGGGCGGCGGGGAGGAAATGAGCAGTTCTTC.

This clonotype was detected a few times. The chain is built from TRBV7-3 and TRBJ1-1, with 7 bases lining up with TRBD1. The V gene end was trimmed by 2 bases and the J gene end by 4 bases; junction bases not matched to a gene: 4. Germline assignment: CDR1 SGHTA and CDR2 FQGTGA. The CDR3 has 14 amino acids. For the CDR3, the DNA is TGTGCCAGCAGCTTACAGGGGGGGAGCACTGAAGCTTTCTTT. Encoded protein: CASSLQGGSTEAFF.